This TCR beta chain was documented in a study of shared clonotypes between healthy human individuals. Study-level background: CD4 naive and memory got three plates each, CD8 naive two, CD8 memory one. Regarding the study as a whole: The sole specimen, blood, was sampled, and tissue repertoires likely differ. On the whole, naive subsets had larger estimated richness than memory subsets had.

Naivety among CD8 cells was defined by CD45RO negativity and positive CCR7 selection, thereby excluding terminally differentiated effector memory CD45RA+ cells. Participating donors were healthy, HIV-negative adults free of recent acute infections or vaccinations. This clone was observed at least ten times. The antigen remains unidentified. Produced via immunoSEQ multiplex PCR; TCRdb's table is partial and in-frame only. The sample has around 700,000 clones; roughly nine tenths are singletons. Germline lookup yields CDR1 MRHNA and CDR2 SNTAGT. The CDR3 has 15 amino acids. With V trimmed by 0 bases and J by 11 bases, 8 bases remained unmatched.

The J gene is TRBJ2-1, the V gene TRBV6-4, with TRBD2 matching 9 bases. Sample: naive CD8+ T cells sorted from blood. This sequence was found in a man between 25 and 39 years old in good health. CDR3 loop: CASSDSYSASGKQFF. The CDR3 bases are TGTGCCAGCAGTGACTCCTATTCAGCTAGCGGGAAGCAGTTCTTC.